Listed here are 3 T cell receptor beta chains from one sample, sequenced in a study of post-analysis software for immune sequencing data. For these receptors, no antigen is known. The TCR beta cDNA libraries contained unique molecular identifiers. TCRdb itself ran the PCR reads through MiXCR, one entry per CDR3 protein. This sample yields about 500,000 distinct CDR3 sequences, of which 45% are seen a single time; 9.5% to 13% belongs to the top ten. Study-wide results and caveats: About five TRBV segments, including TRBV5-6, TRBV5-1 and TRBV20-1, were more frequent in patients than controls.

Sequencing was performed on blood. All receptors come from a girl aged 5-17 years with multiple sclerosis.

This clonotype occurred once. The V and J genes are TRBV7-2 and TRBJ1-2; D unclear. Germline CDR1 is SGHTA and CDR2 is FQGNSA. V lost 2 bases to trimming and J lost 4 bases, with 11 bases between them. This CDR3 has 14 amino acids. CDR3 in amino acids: CASSLITERYGYTF. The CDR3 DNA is TGTGCCAGCAGCTTAATAACAGAGCGCTATGGCTACACCTTC.

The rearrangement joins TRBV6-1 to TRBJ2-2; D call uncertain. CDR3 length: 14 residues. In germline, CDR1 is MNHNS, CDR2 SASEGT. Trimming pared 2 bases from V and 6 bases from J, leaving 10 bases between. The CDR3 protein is CASSESQESGELFF. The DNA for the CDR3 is TGTGCCAGCAGTGAATCTCAGGAATCCGGGGAGCTGTTTTTT.

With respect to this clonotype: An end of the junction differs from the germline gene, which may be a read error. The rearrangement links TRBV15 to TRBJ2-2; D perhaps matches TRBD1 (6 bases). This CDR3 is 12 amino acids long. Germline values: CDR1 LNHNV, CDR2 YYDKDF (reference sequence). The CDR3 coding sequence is TGTGCCACCAGCAGAGTAGTAGGGGGGCTGTTTTTT. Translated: CATSRVVGGLFF.